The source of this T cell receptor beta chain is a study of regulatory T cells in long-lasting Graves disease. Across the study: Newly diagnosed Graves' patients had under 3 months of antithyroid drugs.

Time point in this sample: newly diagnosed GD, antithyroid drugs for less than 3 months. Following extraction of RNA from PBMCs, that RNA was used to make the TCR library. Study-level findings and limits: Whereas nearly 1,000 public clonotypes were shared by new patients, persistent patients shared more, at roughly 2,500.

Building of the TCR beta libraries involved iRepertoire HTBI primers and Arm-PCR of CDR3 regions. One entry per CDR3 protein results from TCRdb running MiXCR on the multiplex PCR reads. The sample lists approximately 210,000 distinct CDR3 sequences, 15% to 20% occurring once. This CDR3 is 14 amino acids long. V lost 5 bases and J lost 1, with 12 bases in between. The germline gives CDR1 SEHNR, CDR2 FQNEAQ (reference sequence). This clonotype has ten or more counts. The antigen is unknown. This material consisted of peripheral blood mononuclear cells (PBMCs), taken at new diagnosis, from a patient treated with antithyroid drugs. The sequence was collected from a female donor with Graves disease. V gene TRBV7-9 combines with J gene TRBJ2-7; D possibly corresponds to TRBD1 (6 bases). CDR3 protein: CASSPYRESYEQYF. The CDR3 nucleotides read TGTGCCAGCAGCCCATACAGGGAGTCCTACGAGCAGTACTTC.